The 23 T cell receptor beta chains reported below all come from one sample, sequenced in a study of blood T cell repertoires in COVID-19. The data were produced by immunoSEQ multiplex PCR, yet TCRdb's version contains in-frame clones alone and is incomplete. The sample has some 200,000 clones, around 87% seen once. Sample: peripheral blood. The receptors stem from a man aged 40-50 years with active or convalescent COVID-19.

The J gene is TRBJ2-5, the V gene TRBV18; weak D call: TRBD1 (6 bases). Germline CDR1 is KGHSH and CDR2 is LQKENI. V lost 0 bases and J 3 bases, leaving 11 bases between the germline ends. CDR3 length: 15 residues. DNA of the CDR3: TGTGCCAGCTCACCACCGCCCAGGGGAGAAGAGACCCAGTACTTC. Protein product: CASSPPPRGEETQYF.

V and J are TRBV5-4 and TRBJ1-1, with D uncertain. Between the trimmed V and J ends, which lost 0 bases and 5 bases, there was a span of 11 bases. The CDR3 is 14 residues long. CDR1 SGHNT and CDR2 YYREEE come from the germline V gene (reference sequence). CDR3 region: CASSLAARGTEAFF. The DNA of the CDR3 is TGTGCCAGCAGCTTGGCCGCGCGCGGAACTGAAGCTTTCTTT.

V and J are TRBV9 and TRBJ1-3, with D uncertain. Per the germline V gene, CDR1 is SGDLS and CDR2 is YYNGEE. V gave up 3 bases and J gave up 9 bases, with 19 bases separating them. CDR3 size: 15 residues. Here the CDR3 reads CASSAEGRTSATIYF. CDR3 nucleotides: TGTGCCAGCAGCGCCGAGGGCAGAACCTCAGCCACCATATATTTT.

This clone was found once. The rearrangement joins TRBV10-3 to TRBJ1-4, with a weak D call TRBD1 (5 bases). This CDR3 is built from 13 residues. The V gene's germline CDR1 is ENHRY and CDR2 SYGVKD. V lost 7 bases and J 5 bases, leaving 11 bases between the germline ends. CDR3 amino acids: CAINGGLNEKLFF. The CDR3 DNA is TGTGCCATCAACGGGGGACTCAATGAAAAACTGTTTTTT.

A single count supports this clone. The chain uses TRBV6-1 and TRBJ1-2; possible D gene TRBD1, 5 bases. The CDR3 is 14 amino acids. The germline V gene has CDR1 MNHNS and CDR2 SASEGT. Trimming stripped 3 bases from V and 2 bases from J, with 10 bases between. CDR3: CASSETAKNYGYTF. CDR3 coding DNA: TGTGCCAGCAGTGAGACAGCGAAAAACTATGGCTACACCTTC.

This sequence joins TRBV6-5 and TRBJ2-2; no reliable D call. Trimming took 7 bases from V and 5 from J, leaving 8 bases between them. Germline V gene sequence: CDR1 MNHEY, CDR2 SVGAGI. The CDR3 contains 12 residues. The CDR3 DNA reads TGTGCCAGCACCCCCCCTACCGGGGAGCTGTTTTTT. It codes for CASTPPTGELFF.

This rearrangement joins TRBV5-3 to TRBJ2-7; 7 nucleotides agree with TRBD1. TRBV5-3 qualifies as an ORF whose function is uncertain. This CDR3 is built from 14 residues. Germline trimming cut 0 bases from V and 5 bases from J; bases unmatched to any gene: 5. The CDR3 here is CARSLVRTGHEQYF. DNA of the CDR3: TGTGCCAGAAGCTTGGTTCGGACAGGACACGAGCAGTACTTC.

In nucleotides, the CDR3 is TGTGCCAGCAGTGAAGCGCGGGGGCTCAGCCCGAACACTGAAGCTTTCTTT. This gives the protein CASSEARGLSPNTEAFF. The chain recombines TRBV6-1 with TRBJ1-1, with D perhaps TRBD1 (6 bases). This CDR3 comprises 17 residues. V lost 0 bases, J lost 1 base, and 15 bases lay in between. Germline CDR1 and CDR2: MNHNS and SASEGT.

This clone appeared once. The V call is TRBV10-2, the J call TRBJ1-5; the D gene is possibly TRBD1 (6 bases). Germline-derived CDR1 and CDR2 are WSHSY and SAAADI. The V end was cut by 7 bases, the J end by 3 bases, with 10 bases between. This CDR3 is 13 amino acids long. The CDR3 bases are TGCGCCAGCACCGGACAGAACAATCAGCCCCAGCATTTT. This sequence encodes CASTGQNNQPQHF.

The rearrangement joins TRBV9 to TRBJ1-2, with 7 bases matching TRBD1. Trimming at V came to 0 bases and at J to 4 bases, leaving 6 bases not matched to a gene. The CDR3 length is 15 residues. In germline, CDR1 is SGDLS, CDR2 YYNGEE. CDR3 sequence reads: CASSVGGTALYGYTF. For the CDR3, the DNA is TGTGCCAGCAGCGTAGGAGGGACAGCGCTCTATGGCTACACCTTC.

This chain links TRBV6-5 with TRBJ2-1; TRBD1 matches at 7 bases. The CDR3 extends over 11 amino acids. Germline loops: CDR1 MNHEY, CDR2 SVGAGI. Trimming took 6 bases from V and 12 from J; bases not matched to a gene: 5. The CDR3 loop reads CASRNRDRQFF. The CDR3 DNA is TGTGCCAGCAGAAACCGGGACAGGCAGTTCTTC.

J is TRBJ1-2 and V is TRBV4-2; D not resolved. Germline CDR1 reads LGHNA; CDR2 reads YNFKEQ. V lost 4 bases to trimming and J lost 4 bases, with 22 bases between them. The CDR3 is 17 amino acids. The CDR3 sequence: CASSLELVTKRSYGYTF. The DNA of the CDR3 is TGTGCCAGCAGCCTCGAGCTAGTCACTAAGAGGAGCTATGGCTACACCTTC.

V is TRBV11-2 and J is TRBJ1-4; 7 nucleotides match TRBD1. J was trimmed by 3 bases and V by 6 bases; bases with no gene match: 7. CDR3 size: 15 residues. CDR1 is SGHAT, CDR2 FQNNGV, per germline. For the CDR3, the DNA is TGTGCCAGCAGTCCCACCGGGACAGCTAATGAAAAACTGTTTTTT. The encoded protein is CASSPTGTANEKLFF.

This chain links TRBV9 with TRBJ2-3; 7 bases fit TRBD2. Germline V gene data show CDR1 as SGDLS and CDR2 as YYNGEE. This CDR3 is built from 14 residues. J was trimmed by 2 bases and V by 4 bases; bases with no gene match: 4. The CDR3 loop reads CASSPGDYTDTQYF. CDR3 nucleotide sequence: TGTGCCAGCAGCCCGGGGGACTACACAGATACGCAGTATTTT.

This clone turned up a few times. The rearrangement joins TRBV4-1 to TRBJ1-1; 8 nucleotides line up with TRBD1. Trimming cost V 8 bases and J 4 bases; bases outside gene matches: 6. Per germline, CDR1 MGHRA and CDR2 YSYEKL. The CDR3 runs to 13 residues. This CDR3 reads CASGQGWVTEAFF. In DNA form, the CDR3 reads TGCGCCAGCGGACAGGGCTGGGTCACTGAAGCTTTCTTT.

Here the CDR3 DNA reads TGTGCCAGCAGCTTAGTGTCTGGACTAGCGGGCCAAGAGACCCAGTACTTC. This codes for CASSLVSGLAGQETQYF. The rearrangement uses TRBV7-9 and TRBJ2-5; 11 bases map to TRBD2. This CDR3 spans 17 amino acids. With V trimmed by 1 base and J by 1 base, 5 bases remained unmatched. Germline CDR1 and CDR2: SEHNR and FQNEAQ (reference sequence). The full variable domain, rest sourced from reference TRBV7-9 and TRBJ2-5, is DTGVSQNPRHKITKRGQNVTFRCDPISEHNRLYWYRQTLGQGPEFLTYFQNEAQLEKSRLLSDRFSAERPKGSFSTLEIQRTEQGDSAMYLCASSLVSGLAGQETQYFGPGTRLLVL.

J is TRBJ2-5 and V is TRBV14, with 7 positions matching TRBD1. The CDR3 is 15 amino acids. Germline CDR1 and CDR2: SGHDN and FVKESK. V lost 5 bases to trimming and J lost 1 base; unmatched junction nucleotides: 7. As DNA, the CDR3 is TGTGCCAGCAGCTTCCGGGACAGCATCCAAGAGACCCAGTACTTC. The encoded protein is CASSFRDSIQETQYF.

This clone was seen once. V is TRBV9 and J is TRBJ1-2; D perhaps matches TRBD1 (5 bases). Trimming pared 4 bases from V and 4 bases from J, leaving 20 bases between. This CDR3 is built from 16 residues. CDR1 is SGDLS, CDR2 YYNGEE, per germline. CDR3 sequence: CASSSRGGEFGYGYTF. Written as DNA, the CDR3 is TGTGCCAGCAGCTCCCGGGGGGGAGAGTTTGGCTATGGCTACACCTTC.

The chain joins TRBV5-5 to TRBJ1-1, with 7 bases that match TRBD1. From germline, CDR1 is SGHKS and CDR2 YYEKEE (reference sequence). Trimming removed 4 bases from V and 5 bases from J; junction bases left unmatched: 8. This CDR3 has 14 residues. In DNA form, the CDR3 reads TGTGCCAGCAGCCTTAGACAGGGTCGGACTGAAGCTTTCTTT. This sequence encodes CASSLRQGRTEAFF.

This chain uses TRBV5-4 with TRBJ1-2, with TRBD1 identical over 7 bases. V gave up 1 base and J gave up 3 bases; unmatched junction bases: 6. The CDR3 consists of 15 residues. Germline-derived CDR1 and CDR2 are SGHNT and YYREEE (reference sequence). The CDR3 loop reads CASSLRTGTDYGYTF. DNA of the CDR3: TGTGCCAGCAGCTTGCGAACGGGGACAGACTATGGCTACACCTTC.

The genes are TRBV4-3 and TRBJ1-2, with D perhaps matching TRBD1 (6 bases). Trimming pared 1 base from V and 0 bases from J, leaving 21 bases between. Germline values: CDR1 LGHNA, CDR2 YSLEER. This CDR3 region has 19 residues. The CDR3 region has the DNA TGCGCCAGCAGCCAAGTAGGGGGGACTAGCCCGCCTGCTAACTATGGCTACACCTTC. Residues: CASSQVGGTSPPANYGYTF.

V gene TRBV15 combines with J gene TRBJ1-5; 8 bases map to TRBD1. The V segment lost 0 bases and the J segment 7 bases; nucleotides outside the gene matches: 5. The germline V gene has CDR1 LNHNV and CDR2 YYDKDF (reference sequence). The CDR3 length is 15 residues. The CDR3 nucleotides are TGTGCCACCAGCAGAGAGACAGGGGCGGGACAGCCCCAGCATTTT. Amino acids: CATSRETGAGQPQHF.

The rearrangement uses TRBV4-3 and TRBJ1-4; perhaps TRBD1 as D (5 bases). The V end lost 2 bases, the J end lost 7 bases, and 20 bases lay between the germline ends. Germline V gene sequence: CDR1 LGHNA, CDR2 YSLEER. The CDR3 has 17 residues. DNA for the CDR3: TGCGCCAGCAGCCAATCACCAGGGCCTTTGGAAACTGAAAAACTGTTTTTT. Protein sequence: CASSQSPGPLETEKLFF.